This T cell receptor (beta chain) appears in the sequencing data of a study of blood T cell repertoires in COVID-19. The wider study: Collection of acute and convalescent COVID-19 samples took place in the United States, Italy and Spain. Nucleic acid was either cDNA or gDNA, and it came from T cells, B-cell-depleted T cells, or PBMCs.

Trimming pared 10 bases from V and 1 base from J, leaving 10 bases between. The CDR3 is 12 residues long. Germline V lookup: CDR1 LNHDA, CDR2 SQIVND (reference sequence). Methods used by the authors: Scientists estimated how many nucleated cells there were by amplifying reference gene primers. Repertoires were generated with immunoSEQ multiplex PCR, while TCRdb's copy carries only in-frame clones and drops some. That table supplies the V and J calls and clone size; D and trimming were determined from the DNA. The sample includes some 520,000 clones, 89% seen only once; the top ten take roughly 0.92%.

The source is a man in his late teens or twenties with COVID-19, enrolled during active disease. This chain uses TRBV19 with TRBJ1-2, with D unclear. Sequences were obtained from peripheral blood. The CDR3 region has the DNA TGTGCCACCGGAGGGATTAACTATGGCTACACCTTC. Encoded protein: CATGGINYGYTF.